The rows below give T cell receptor beta chains drawn from one sample of a study of T-cell reconstitution after alpha-beta-depleted transplantation in children. TCRdb called the PCR reads again in MiXCR, with one record for every CDR3 protein. The repertoire holds about 200,000 distinct CDR3 sequences, approximately 17% seen once, with roughly two fifths in the top ten. The source material was PBMCs, mostly from graft donor cells, sampled 360 days after TCRalphabeta/CD19-depleted stem cell transplant. Receptors originate from a male patient between 2 and 10 years old who had a stem cell transplant for acute lymphoblastic leukemia, so the T cells may come from the graft donor. Each CDR3 is given with its conserved first and last residue. The D gene is left open where the match is weak. A row's size may be missing; if present it is once, few, many or a size class.

clone_size	v_call	d_call	j_call	cdr3_nt	cdr3_aa
few	TRBV6-1	-	TRBJ2-7	TGTGCCAGCAGTGAATACGGGGAATCCTACGAGCAGTACTTC	CASSEYGESYEQYF
-	TRBV5-6	TRBD2	TRBJ2-3	TGTGCCAGCAGCCTGACTAGCGGGGTGAATACGCAGTATTTT	CASSLTSGVNTQYF
few	TRBV10-3	-	TRBJ2-2	TGTGCTGCTTCGGGATACAAGAACACCGGGGAGCTGTTTTTT	CAASGYKNTGELFF
few	TRBV29-1	TRBD1	TRBJ2-1	TGCAGCGGGTCAGGGGGTTCGTCCTACAATGAGCAGTTCTTC	CSGSGGSSYNEQFF
-	TRBV27	-	TRBJ2-7	TGTGCCAGCAGTTCGATGTCGAGGGGTAGCTCCTACGAGCAGTACTTC	CASSSMSRGSSYEQYF
-	TRBV5-1	-	TRBJ2-4	TGCGCCAGCAGCCTTGAAAGGGGGGCTGACGCCAAAAACATTCAGTACTTC	CASSLERGADAKNIQYF
-	TRBV2	-	TRBJ2-3	TGTGCCAGCAGGGCACTAGGAGATACGCAGTATTTT	CASRALGDTQYF
few	TRBV11-2	TRBD1	TRBJ1-3	TGTGCCAGCAGCTTGGACAGGGCGGCTGGAAACACCATATATTTT	CASSLDRAAGNTIYF
-	TRBV7-8	TRBD1	TRBJ2-2	TGTGCCAGCAGCTTATTAGGGGACAGGGTTGGCGGGGAGCTGTTTTTT	CASSLLGDRVGGELFF
many	TRBV6-1	-	TRBJ1-3	TGTGCCAGCAGTGAAGCGCTTCCGGCAGGGCCCAACTCTGGAAACACCATATATTTT	CASSEALPAGPNSGNTIYF
-	TRBV12-3/TRBV12-4	-	TRBJ2-3	TGTGCCAGCACCCAAGCAGCTCGGGATACGCAGTATTTT	CASTQAARDTQYF
-	TRBV27	TRBD2	TRBJ2-3	TGTGCCAGCAGCTATTTAGCGGGGCCTAGCACAGATACGCAGTATTTT	CASSYLAGPSTDTQYF
-	TRBV6-1	TRBD1	TRBJ1-3	TGTGCCAGCGGGGACAGGGTTCGTGGAAACACCATATATTTT	CASGDRVRGNTIYF
few	TRBV27	-	TRBJ2-7	TGTGCCAGCTCCCTAAATGGGGTTTACGAGCAGTACTTC	CASSLNGVYEQYF
few	TRBV12-3/TRBV12-4	TRBD1	TRBJ2-1	TGTGCCAGCAGTTTCAGGGGGCTAGGGGGGTTCACCAATGAGCAGTTCTTC	CASSFRGLGGFTNEQFF
-	TRBV7-2	-	TRBJ2-2	TGTGCCAGCAGCCAGTTCTCCGGGGAGCTGTTTTTT	CASSQFSGELFF
many	TRBV3-1	TRBD1	TRBJ2-7	TGTGCCAGCAGCCACAGGACAGGGGCCTGGGAGCAGTACTTC	CASSHRTGAWEQYF
-	TRBV7-9	-	TRBJ1-3	TGTGCCAGCAGCTTTTTCCAGGTTGGAAACACCATATATTTT	CASSFFQVGNTIYF
-	TRBV1	-	TRBJ2-3	TGCACCAGCAGCATTTCGGCTAGCGGCCCCACAGATACGCAGTATTTT	CTSSISASGPTDTQYF
few	TRBV5-1	-	TRBJ1-2	TGCGCCAGCAGCTTGGTCGAAGGGGCGCCGGTTGGCTACACCTTC	CASSLVEGAPVGYTF
few	TRBV6-2/TRBV6-3	-	TRBJ1-5	TGTGGTTCGGGGGGAGCGAATCAGCCCCAGCATTTT	CGSGGANQPQHF
few	TRBV5-1	-	TRBJ1-1	TGCGCCAGCAGCTCTACAGGGCCTGAAGCTTTCTTT	CASSSTGPEAFF
few	TRBV7-9	-	TRBJ2-2	TGTGCCAGCAGCTCCGACCGAGGAAGGCTGTTTTTT	CASSSDRGRLFF
once	TRBV3-1	-	TRBJ2-5	TGTGCCAGCTGTTCAACCCAGCCTGGCGCGGGGGCGATCGGTGAGACCCAGTACTTC	CASCSTQPGAGAIGETQYF
few	TRBV7-9	TRBD2	TRBJ2-7	TGTGCCAGCAGCGCGACTAGCGGGATCTACGAGCAGTACTTC	CASSATSGIYEQYF
-	TRBV6-2/TRBV6-3	-	TRBJ1-2	TGTGCCAGCAGTTACTCGATCGGCCCTGAGATCCTTTCCTATGGCTACACCTTC	CASSYSIGPEILSYGYTF
-	TRBV7-8	TRBD1	TRBJ2-1	TGTGCCACCGGGGACAGTTACAATGAGCAGTTCTTC	CATGDSYNEQFF